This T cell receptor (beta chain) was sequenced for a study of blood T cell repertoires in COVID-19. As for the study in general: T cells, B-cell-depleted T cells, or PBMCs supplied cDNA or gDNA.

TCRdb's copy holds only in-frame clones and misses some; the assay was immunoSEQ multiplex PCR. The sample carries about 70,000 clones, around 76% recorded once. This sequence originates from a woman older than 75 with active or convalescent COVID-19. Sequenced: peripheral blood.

The CDR3 nucleotides are TGCGCCAGCAGCTTGGGGACAGCTAGCAAGACCCAGTACTTC. It specifies CASSLGTASKTQYF. The chain carries TRBV5-1 and TRBJ2-5, with TRBD1 as a possible D gene (6 bases). There are 14 residues in the CDR3. V lost 0 bases and J lost 6, with 12 bases in between. Germline values: CDR1 SGHRS, CDR2 YFSETQ.